These 8 T cell receptor beta chains were all obtained from the same sample, sequenced in a study of spatial heterogeneity in lung cancer (dated by TCRdb to about 2019). The time point label on this specimen signifies: sample taken at primary tumor resection. Without any cell sorting, TCR sequencing was performed on whole RNA extracted either from tumor and nontumor lung tissue or from cryopreserved PBMC samples. Library method: 5' RACE. Sequencing relied on a NextSeq 500. TCRdb itself trimmed the public reads at Q25 with fastp, ran MiXCR and retained productive beta chains. When rows share a CDR3 protein, they turn into one entry using the most common DNA and genes. The sample table records approximately 4,000 distinct CDR3 sequences; approximately 15% of these occur just once. The ten largest clones represent about three fifths of the sample. Source: PBMCs, taken at surgery. The source is a male donor with early-stage non-small cell lung cancer.

This clonotype occurred many times. This chain connects TRBV28 to TRBJ2-7, with a possible D match to TRBD2 (6 bases). Between the trimmed V and J ends, which lost 8 bases and 4 bases, there was a span of 18 bases. Germline V gene lookup returns CDR1 MDHEN and CDR2 SYDVKM. CDR3 length equals 14 residues. CDR3: CASGLRGALYEQYF. The CDR3 nucleotides read TGTGCCAGCGGGCTGCGCGGGGCTTTATACGAGCAGTACTTC.

This clonotype occurred many times. This rearrangement joins TRBV6-1 to TRBJ2-7; D remains ambiguous. The CDR3 sequence is 13 residues long. Germline-derived CDR1 and CDR2 are MNHNS and SASEGT. Trimming took 7 bases from V and 2 from J, leaving 12 bases between them. The CDR3 sequence is CASTNASPYEQYF. As DNA, the CDR3 is TGTGCCAGCACCAATGCGAGTCCCTACGAGCAGTACTTC.

The table lists this clonotype with a few counts. The chain combines TRBV11-2 with TRBJ2-7, with 9 positions matching TRBD2. The CDR3 consists of 13 residues. CDR1 is SGHAT, CDR2 FQNNGV, per germline. The V and J ends lost 8 bases and 6 bases, in that order; junction bases with no gene match: 8. The CDR3 spells CASGPSGNVEQYF. The CDR3 nucleotides read TGTGCCAGCGGGCCTAGCGGGAATGTCGAGCAGTACTTC. Full variable domain (remainder filled in from reference TRBV11-2 and TRBJ2-7): EAGVAQSPRYKIIEKRQSVAFWCNPISGHATLYWYQQILGQGPKLLIQFQNNGVVDDSQLPKDRFSAERLKGVDSTLKIQPAKLEDSAVYLCASGPSGNVEQYFGPGTRLTVT.

The gene calls are TRBV13 and TRBJ2-1; 12 nucleotides match TRBD2. The CDR3 has 15 residues. Germline lookup yields CDR1 PRHDT and CDR2 FYEKMQ (reference sequence). The J segment lost 7 bases and the V segment lost 2 bases, leaving 3 bases of the junction unmatched. The CDR3 loop is CASSLLAGGRNEQFF. The CDR3 region has the DNA TGTGCCAGCAGCTTACTAGCGGGGGGGCGGAATGAGCAGTTCTTC.

This clonotype was recorded many times. The chain carries TRBV7-2 and TRBJ2-5, with D maybe TRBD2 (5 bases). The CDR3 has 13 amino acids. Looked up from germline, CDR1 is SGHTA and CDR2 is FQGNSA. Trimming removed 2 bases at V and 4 bases at J, with 8 bases between. CDR3 coding DNA: TGTGCCAGCAGCTTACGGGGAGCAGAGACCCAGTACTTC. The encoded protein is CASSLRGAETQYF.

This clonotype has a handful of counts. The V gene is TRBV29-1, the J gene TRBJ2-1; D unresolved. The CDR3 runs 14 residues. Trimming removed 7 bases at V and 0 bases at J, with 13 bases between. Germline CDR1 reads SQVTM; CDR2 reads ANQGSEA. The CDR3: CSASVGLSYNEQFF. DNA of the CDR3: TGCAGCGCATCTGTGGGCCTCTCCTACAATGAGCAGTTCTTC.

This clonotype was seen ten or more times. The chain recombines TRBV20-1 with TRBJ2-2; TRBD2 matches 7 bases. The J segment lost 3 bases and the V segment lost 2 bases, leaving 6 bases of the junction unmatched. The CDR3 loop spans 15 amino acids. Germline V gene sequence: CDR1 DFQATT, CDR2 SNEGSKA (reference sequence). CDR3 in DNA: TGCAGTGCTAGACAGGCCACTAGCGACACCGGGGAGCTGTTTTTT. It translates to CSARQATSDTGELFF.

The rearrangement links TRBV5-6 to TRBJ1-2; TRBD1 aligns across 10 bases. The germline CDR1 and CDR2 sequences are SGHDT and YYEEEE. J was trimmed by 4 bases and V by 0 bases; bases with no gene match: 12. The CDR3 length is 18 residues. CDR3 sequence: CASSLAETGGFTSYGYTF. The CDR3 DNA follows: TGTGCCAGCAGCTTGGCCGAGACAGGGGGCTTCACGAGCTATGGCTACACCTTC.